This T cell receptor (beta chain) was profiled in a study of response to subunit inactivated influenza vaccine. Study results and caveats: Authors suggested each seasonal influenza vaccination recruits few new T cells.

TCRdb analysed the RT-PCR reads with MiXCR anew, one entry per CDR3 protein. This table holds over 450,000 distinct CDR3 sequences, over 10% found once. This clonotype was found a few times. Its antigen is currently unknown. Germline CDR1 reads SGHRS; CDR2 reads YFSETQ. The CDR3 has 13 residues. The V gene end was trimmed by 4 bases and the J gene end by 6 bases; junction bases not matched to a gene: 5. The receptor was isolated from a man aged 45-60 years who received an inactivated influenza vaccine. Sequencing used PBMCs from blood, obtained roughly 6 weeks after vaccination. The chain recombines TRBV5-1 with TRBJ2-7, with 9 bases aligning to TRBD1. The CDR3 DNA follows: TGCGCCAGCAGCCGGGACAGGGTCTCCGAGCAGTACTTC. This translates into CASSRDRVSEQYF.